Presented here are 3 T cell receptor beta chains from one specimen sequenced in a study of T cell changes during pregnancy in multiple sclerosis. Assay used: immunoSEQ multiplex PCR; TCRdb lists only in-frame clones, some missing. The table lists tens of thousands of clones, 91% of them singletons. Sequencing used peripheral blood, obtained in the second trimester of pregnancy. The source is a female donor with multiple sclerosis, enrolled in a pregnancy study.

The CDR3 sequence: CASSLEGIRAGNTIYF. CDR3 DNA: TGTGCCAGCAGCCTGGAGGGGATAAGGGCTGGAAACACCATATATTTT. V gene TRBV7-9 combines with J gene TRBJ1-3, with D perhaps matching TRBD1 (5 bases). This CDR3 is 16 amino acids long. Germline V gene data show CDR1 as SEHNR and CDR2 as FQNEAQ (reference sequence). V shed 5 bases and J shed 2 bases, with 16 bases lying between them.

This clone was detected only once. This chain links TRBV4-3 with TRBJ2-3, with a possible D match to TRBD1 (6 bases). Trimming removed 5 bases from V and 1 base from J, with 13 bases in between. Germline CDR1 and CDR2: LGHNA and YSLEER. The CDR3 has 15 residues. The CDR3 nucleotides are TGCGCCAGCAGCGCACAGGGAATCGGCACAGATACGCAGTATTTT. Protein: CASSAQGIGTDTQYF.

This rearrangement joins TRBV15 to TRBJ1-2, with D possibly matching TRBD1 (5 bases). Trimming removed 0 bases from V and 3 bases from J, with 11 bases in between. CDR3 size: 15 residues. Germline loops: CDR1 LNHNV, CDR2 YYDKDF (reference sequence). CDR3 nucleotides: TGTGCCACCAGCAGAGATATCGGGACTCACTATGGCTACACCTTC. Its protein product is CATSRDIGTHYGYTF.